This T cell receptor (beta chain) was found in a study of Graves' ophthalmopathy and Graves' hyperthyroidism. Study background: Specimen type is peripheral blood, obtained at initial diagnosis before any treatment. Study-wide results and caveats: Most expanded clonotypes from thyroid (those above 0.001 frequency) were also found in blood.

Amplification of the TCR beta CDR3 regions used RNA transcripts (as template). First-round RT-PCR relied on HTBI primers, and a second-round multiplex PCR came next. Via MiXCR, TCRdb re-called the multiplex PCR reads, giving one row per CDR3 protein. The table lists fewer than 650,000 distinct CDR3 sequences, roughly 20% of them singletons. The CDR3 contains 12 residues. This clonotype was seen many times. The antigen remains undetermined. The junction departs from the called germline gene at one end, perhaps through a read error. Sequencing was done on a sample of peripheral blood. The V call is TRBV12-3 or TRBV12-4, the J call TRBJ2-4, with a tentative D call TRBD1 (6 bases). This TCR was recovered from a woman aged 18-29 years with stable Graves' hyperthyroidism. Some clones in this sample may be carry-over from other donors' samples. CDR3 bases: TGTGCCAGCAGCTTTCCAGGGGACATTAAGTACTTC. It is translated as CASSFPGDIKYF.